This TCR beta chain was observed in a study of patients and donors after allogeneic stem cell transplantation. Deletions cut 4 bases from V and 5 bases from J, with 14 bases between. The CDR3 runs 14 residues. Looked up from germline, CDR1 is SGHTA and CDR2 is FQGTGA. A single record per CDR3 protein comes from TCRdb applying MiXCR to the RT-PCR reads. Among about 230,000 distinct CDR3 sequences listed, 14% were seen once. This clonotype was counted between two and nine times. This chain uses TRBV7-3 with TRBJ1-1; D gene ambiguous. The sequencing input was blood, either unsorted or a sorted T cell fraction (not recorded which). This receptor was obtained from a human donor who was either an allogeneic HSCT recipient or a stem cell or donor lymphocyte infusion donor (not recorded which). It is not recorded whose cells these are; they may come from a transplant donor. CDR3 amino acids: CASSSGSEVTEAFF. CDR3 nucleotides: TGTGCCAGCAGCTCTGGGTCCGAGGTGACTGAAGCTTTCTTT.